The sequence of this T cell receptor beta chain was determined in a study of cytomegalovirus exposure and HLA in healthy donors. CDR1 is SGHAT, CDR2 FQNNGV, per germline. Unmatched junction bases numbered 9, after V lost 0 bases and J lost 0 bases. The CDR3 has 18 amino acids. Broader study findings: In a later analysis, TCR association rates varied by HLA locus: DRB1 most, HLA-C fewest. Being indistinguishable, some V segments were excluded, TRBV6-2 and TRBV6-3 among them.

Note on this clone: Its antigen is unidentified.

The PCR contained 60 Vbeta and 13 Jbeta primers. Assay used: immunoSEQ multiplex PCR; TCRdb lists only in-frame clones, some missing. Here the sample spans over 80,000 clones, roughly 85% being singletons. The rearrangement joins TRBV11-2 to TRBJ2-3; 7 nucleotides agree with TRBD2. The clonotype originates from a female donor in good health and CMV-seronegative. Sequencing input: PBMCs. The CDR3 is CASSLEREMWGSTDTQYF. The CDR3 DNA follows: TGTGCCAGCAGCTTAGAGCGGGAGATGTGGGGAAGCACAGATACGCAGTATTTT.